This record covers a single T cell receptor (beta chain). No antigen is known for it. Naive CD4+ cells were CD45RA-selected; the remaining cells were memory. The data derive from a study of shared clonotypes between healthy human individuals. For sorted subsets, approximately 180 ng DNA per replicate equaled 30,000 or so T cell genomes. Method: immunoSEQ multiplex PCR; TCRdb's copy keeps in-frame clones and lacks some. Among 700,000 or so clones listed, 55% to 75% were seen once. General observations from the study: A handful of donors shared approximately 5% of their naive CD4 clonotypes. Naive subsets generally had larger estimated richness than memory subsets.

This TCR derives from a woman in her twenties or thirties in good health. Sequencing was carried out using memory CD4+ T cells sorted from blood. Subset reported: CD45RA-negative fraction.

The DNA for the CDR3 is TGTGCCAGCAGTCCCCAGGGGGGTCCCTACAATGAGCAGTTCTTC. Translation gives CASSPQGGPYNEQFF. The chain is built from TRBV2 and TRBJ2-1; D may be TRBD1 (7 bases). The germline CDR1 and CDR2 sequences are SNHLY and FYNNEI. This CDR3 spans 15 amino acids. The ends were cut back, 5 bases at V and 2 bases at J, with 13 bases in the middle.